This TCR beta chain was recorded in a study of cytomegalovirus exposure and HLA in healthy donors. PCR amplification relied on 60 Vbeta primers (plus 13 Jbeta primers). Here immunoSEQ multiplex PCR was the method, and the copy in TCRdb shows in-frame clones only, minus some. The sample lists some 140,000 clones, 73% occurring once. This clone was counted only a few times. The receptor's source is a woman between 35 and 50 years old in good health and CMV-seronegative. Sequenced material: PBMCs.

CDR3 amino acids: CASTGLNTEAFF. The CDR3 DNA sequence: TGTGCCAGCACGGGGTTAAACACTGAAGCTTTCTTT. The chain combines TRBV28 with TRBJ1-1, with D unclear. Trimming removed 7 bases from V and 2 bases from J, with 8 bases in between. The CDR3 spans 12 residues. Germline V lookup: CDR1 MDHEN, CDR2 SYDVKM.